The 15 T cell receptor beta chains below all came from one sample that was sequenced in a study of early T cells in non-severe SARS-CoV-2 infection (dated by TCRdb to about 2021). Libraries were prepared through 5' RACE. Sequenced on a NextSeq 500. The public reads were quality trimmed at Q25 with fastp and then assembled into clones with MiXCR by TCRdb, keeping productive beta chains. Each entry is one CDR3 protein sequence, shown with its most common DNA and genes. The sample profile shows some 57,000 distinct CDR3 sequences; 10% to 13% of them were found once. The ten largest clones represent 1.5% to 2% of the sample. Sequenced material: whole blood. Source of these receptors: an adult who was a healthcare worker with PCR-confirmed SARS-CoV-2 infection or an uninfected control (not recorded which).

This clonotype was counted many times. The V gene is TRBV19, the J gene TRBJ1-2, with D tentatively TRBD1 (5 bases). CDR1 and CDR2 from the germline V gene are LNHDA and SQIVND (reference sequence). V lost 3 bases and J 3 bases, leaving 11 bases between the germline ends. CDR3 length: 14 residues. CDR3 amino acids: CASSMPTAHYGYTF. CDR3 nucleotide sequence: TGTGCCAGTAGTATGCCGACAGCCCACTATGGCTACACCTTC.

In this sample, this clonotype turned up a few times. The chain links TRBV9 to TRBJ1-1; D ambiguous. V was pared by 4 bases and J by 6 bases, with 16 bases between. CDR1 is SGDLS, CDR2 YYNGEE, per germline. CDR3 length: 14 amino acids. CDR3 coding DNA: TGTGCCAGCAGCTCCACCCTGCAACACCCTGAAGCTTTCTTT. Translating gives CASSSTLQHPEAFF.

This clonotype was seen only a few times. The chain has TRBV29-1 and TRBJ1-1; D is perhaps TRBD1 (6 bases). The CDR3 has 13 amino acids. With 6 bases removed from V and 6 bases from J, the gap between germline ends came to 17 bases. CDR1 is SQVTM and CDR2 is ANQGSEA in the germline V gene. DNA of the CDR3: TGCAGCGTCTACCAGGGGTATGGGGCTGAAGCTTTCTTT. It yields the protein CSVYQGYGAEAFF. The full variable domain, its missing parts supplied by reference TRBV29-1 and TRBJ1-1, is SAVISQKPSRDICQRGTSLTIQCQVDSQVTMMFWYRQQPGQSLTLIATANQGSEATYESGFVIDKFPISRPNLTFSTLTVSNMSPEDSSIYLCSVYQGYGAEAFFGQGTRLTVV.

The V call is TRBV7-8, the J call TRBJ2-1; 7 bases fit TRBD2. V lost 6 bases, J lost 1 base, and 12 bases stayed unmatched. The CDR3 spans 17 residues. Per germline, CDR1 SGHVS and CDR2 FQNEAQ. The CDR3 loop reads CASRQDGGRESYNEQFF. CDR3 nucleotides: TGTGCCAGCAGGCAAGACGGAGGGCGGGAGTCCTACAATGAGCAGTTCTTC.

In its sample, this clonotype was seen a few times. Here the CDR3 reads CSVAALAKNIQYF. The CDR3 nucleotides read TGCAGTGTGGCCGCATTAGCCAAAAACATTCAGTACTTC. J is TRBJ2-4 and V is TRBV20-1; D remains ambiguous. Germline lookup yields CDR1 DFQATT and CDR2 SNEGSKA (reference sequence). The V and J ends lost 7 bases and 0 bases respectively, with 10 bases between them. The CDR3 consists of 13 residues.

This chain connects TRBV30 to TRBJ1-1; D unresolved. Germline assignment: CDR1 GTSNPN and CDR2 SVGIG (reference sequence). The CDR3 loop spans 13 amino acids. Between the trimmed V and J ends, which lost 2 bases and 3 bases, there was a span of 10 bases. CDR3 DNA sequence: TGTGCCTGGAGTCCCAGGCCCGACACTGAAGCTTTCTTT. It is translated as CAWSPRPDTEAFF.

In this sample, this clonotype turned up many times. The CDR3 reads CASRGGVTGELFF. The CDR3 nucleotides are TGTGCCAGTCGGGGGGGAGTCACCGGGGAGCTGTTTTTT. V and J are TRBV25-1 and TRBJ2-2, with 8 bases identical to TRBD2. This CDR3 comprises 13 residues. CDR1 is MGHDK and CDR2 is SYGVNS in the germline V gene. Unmatched junction bases numbered 4, after V lost 9 bases and J lost 4 bases. The whole variable domain, remainder taken from reference TRBV25-1 and TRBJ2-2, is EADIYQTPRYLVIGTGKKITLECSQTMGHDKMYWYQQDPGMELHLIHYSYGVNSTEKGDLSSESTVSRIRTEHFPLTLESARPSHTSQYLCASRGGVTGELFFGEGSRLTVL.

This clonotype was seen at least ten times. The chain is built from TRBV2 and TRBJ2-1; 10 bases line up with TRBD1. The CDR3 length is 15 residues. Losses at the gene ends were 6 bases for V and 6 bases for J; bases not matched to a gene: 8. Per germline, CDR1 SNHLY and CDR2 FYNNEI. The CDR3 spells CASSVRDRGPNEQFF. Here the CDR3 DNA reads TGTGCCAGCAGCGTCCGGGACAGGGGACCCAATGAGCAGTTCTTC.

This clonotype was counted only a few times. V gene TRBV21-1 combines with J gene TRBJ1-4; TRBD1 reflects the table's D call only, with no check against the DNA. TRBV21-1 is annotated as a pseudogene. This CDR3 comprises 19 residues. CDR3 protein: CASTKTALVGLKPNEKLFF. The CDR3 region has the DNA TGTGCCAGCACAAAAACTGCCCTGGTAGGGCTCAAACCCAATGAAAAACTGTTTTTT.

At least ten counts were recorded for this clonotype. V gene TRBV20-1 combines with J gene TRBJ2-7, with 7 bases lining up with TRBD1. The CDR3 is made up of 15 amino acids. Looked up from germline, CDR1 is DFQATT and CDR2 is SNEGSKA (reference sequence). V trimming: 0 bases; J trimming: 5 bases; junction bases outside the gene matches: 10. This CDR3 is CSAREPDRVGDEQYF. CDR3 bases: TGCAGTGCTAGAGAACCCGACAGGGTGGGGGACGAGCAGTACTTC.

A few counts support this clonotype. The J gene is TRBJ2-1, the V gene TRBV12-3 or TRBV12-4; 12 bases map to TRBD2. The CDR3 length is 16 residues. J was trimmed by 5 bases and V by 7 bases; bases with no gene match: 9. The CDR3 is CASNYKLAGGNNEQFF. In DNA form, the CDR3 reads TGTGCCAGCAACTATAAACTAGCGGGGGGCAACAATGAGCAGTTCTTC.

The V and J genes are TRBV5-1 and TRBJ2-5, with D possibly being TRBD1 or TRBD2 (5 bases each). The germline V gene has CDR1 SGHRS and CDR2 YFSETQ. The CDR3 has 14 residues. V was trimmed by 0 bases and J by 0 bases, leaving 6 bases between them. CDR3 protein: CASSLGGNQETQYF. The CDR3 region has the DNA TGCGCCAGCAGCTTGGGGGGGAACCAAGAGACCCAGTACTTC.

At least ten counts were recorded for this clonotype. The rearrangement uses TRBV20-1 and TRBJ1-1, with 8 bases matching TRBD1. The junction had 16 bases not matched to a gene; V was cut back by 2 bases and J by 11 bases. Germline CDR1 is DFQATT and CDR2 is SNEGSKA (reference sequence). CDR3 size: 15 residues. CDR3 loop: CSARLNKVLGTGAFF. CDR3 DNA: TGCAGTGCTAGACTCAATAAGGTCCTGGGGACAGGCGCTTTCTTT.

The table lists this clonotype with a few counts. The genes are TRBV10-3 and TRBJ2-3; TRBD2 matches at 10 bases. V gave up 4 bases and J gave up 0 bases; unmatched junction bases: 7. CDR1 is ENHRY and CDR2 is SYGVKD in the germline V gene. The CDR3 spans 17 residues. DNA for the CDR3: TGTGCCATCAGTGGGCGGGGACTAGCGAATAGCACAGATACGCAGTATTTT. Its translation: CAISGRGLANSTDTQYF.

This clonotype has at least ten counts. This chain joins TRBV3-1 and TRBJ1-1, with 7 positions matching TRBD1. Germline trimming cut 4 bases from V and 4 bases from J; bases unmatched to any gene: 9. Germline CDR1 and CDR2: LGHDT and YNNKEL (reference sequence). The CDR3 length is 15 residues. The CDR3 protein is CASSPSGTVVTEAFF. In DNA form, the CDR3 reads TGTGCCAGCAGCCCATCCGGGACAGTTGTCACTGAAGCTTTCTTT.